Presented here are 15 T cell receptor beta chains from one specimen sequenced in a study of blood T cell repertoires in COVID-19 (dated by TCRdb to about 2020). Libraries were constructed by the immunoSEQ multiplex PCR assay. TCRdb took this table from immuneACCESS and kept in-frame rearrangements with V and J called. Such tables lack part of the clones; where checked against another copy, unresolved V genes explain under half of the gap, and the rest is unexplained. Here the sample has approximately 210,000 clones; roughly 90% occur a single time. Around 2% of the sample comes from the top ten. Input material: peripheral blood. Source of these receptors: a man aged 25 to 40 who had recovered from COVID-19.

The rearrangement links TRBV5-1 to TRBJ2-4; 8 bases are a match to TRBD1. Germline CDR1 reads SGHRS; CDR2 reads YFSETQ. This CDR3 region has 15 residues. V was pared by 4 bases and J by 1 base, with 4 bases of the junction left unmatched. In DNA form, the CDR3 reads TGCGCCAGCAGCCCACGACAGGGGGCCAAAAACATTCAGTACTTC. It is translated as CASSPRQGAKNIQYF.

V and J are TRBV2 and TRBJ2-1; 8 bases are a match to TRBD2. Trimming cost V 11 bases and J 6 bases; bases outside gene matches: 9. The length of the CDR3 is 13 residues. CDR1 and CDR2 (germline): SNHLY, FYNNEI. The CDR3 loop reads CAPNRGGPNEQFF. CDR3 nucleotide sequence: TGTGCCCCTAACCGGGGGGGCCCCAATGAGCAGTTCTTC.

The chain is built from TRBV27 and TRBJ2-7; 9 nucleotides line up with TRBD1. Germline V gene lookup returns CDR1 MNHEY and CDR2 SMNVEV (reference sequence). This CDR3 has 13 amino acids. Trimming cost V 6 bases and J 6 bases; bases outside gene matches: 6. The CDR3 loop reads CASRRRTGVEQYF. CDR3 nucleotide sequence: TGTGCCAGCAGGAGACGGACAGGGGTCGAGCAGTACTTC.

This chain links TRBV25-1 with TRBJ2-4, with TRBD2 identical over 10 bases. Germline CDR1 and CDR2: MGHDK and SYGVNS. Trimming at V came to 8 bases and at J to 0 bases, leaving 13 bases not matched to a gene. This CDR3 has 18 residues. CDR3 in DNA: TGTGCCAGCGCGAAGGGGATGAGCGGGGGGGTAGCCAAAAACATTCAGTACTTC. This translates into CASAKGMSGGVAKNIQYF.

V usage is TRBV11-3 and J usage is TRBJ2-1; 8 positions match TRBD2. Germline loops: CDR1 SGHNT, CDR2 YENEEA. This CDR3 has 18 residues. V lost 0 bases, J lost 0 bases, and 7 bases stayed unmatched. The CDR3 is CASSLDSSGGPSYNEQFF. For the CDR3, the DNA is TGTGCCAGCAGCTTAGATTCATCGGGGGGGCCCTCCTACAATGAGCAGTTCTTC.

The CDR3 region is CASQGQVNTEAFF. DNA for the CDR3: TGCGCCAGCCAAGGACAGGTGAACACTGAAGCTTTCTTT. The rearrangement joins TRBV10-2 to TRBJ1-1, with 7 bases matching TRBD1. Germline loops: CDR1 WSHSY, CDR2 SAAADI. CDR3 size: 13 residues. The V and J ends lost 8 bases and 0 bases, in that order; junction bases with no gene match: 3.

The chain recombines TRBV9 with TRBJ1-3, with D possibly TRBD1 on 6 matching bases. The germline V gene has CDR1 SGDLS and CDR2 YYNGEE. CDR3 size: 14 residues. V gave up 0 bases and J gave up 2 bases, with 6 bases separating them. CDR3 sequence: CASSVEGAGNTIYF. The CDR3 DNA is TGTGCCAGCAGCGTAGAGGGGGCTGGAAACACCATATATTTT.

This clone appeared a single time. The chain couples TRBV12-3 or TRBV12-4 to TRBJ1-2, with D possibly being TRBD1 (5 bases). The CDR3 totals 13 residues. V dropped 7 bases and J dropped 0 bases, with 9 bases sitting between them. The chain's CDR3 is CASTVDTNYGYTF. CDR3 DNA sequence: TGTGCCAGCACAGTGGACACTAACTATGGCTACACCTTC.

The CDR3 DNA is TGTGCCAGCAGTTACTCACAGGGTAACCCACCCCTCCACTTT. Its translation is CASSYSQGNPPLHF. V usage is TRBV6-6 and J usage is TRBJ1-6, with D possibly being TRBD1 (6 bases). V was cut by 0 bases and J by 11 bases, with 11 bases left in between. Germline V lookup: CDR1 MNHNY, CDR2 SVGAGI (reference sequence). CDR3 length: 14 amino acids.

V is TRBV7-2 and J is TRBJ2-7; D call uncertain. V lost 7 bases and J lost 2, with 18 bases in between. This CDR3 region has 15 residues. CDR1 and CDR2 from the germline V gene are SGHTA and FQGNSA. The CDR3 reads CASTETSSETYEQYF. The CDR3 DNA reads TGTGCCAGCACCGAGACGTCGTCGGAGACCTACGAGCAGTACTTC. The whole variable domain, remainder taken from reference TRBV7-2 and TRBJ2-7, is GAGVSQSPSNKVTEKGKDVELRCDPISGHTALYWYRQSLGQGLEFLIYFQGNSAPDKSGLPSDRFSAERTGGSVSTLTIQRTQQEDSAVYLCASTETSSETYEQYFGPGTRLTVT.

The CDR3 sequence is CASRDPISTGNTEAFF. The CDR3 coding sequence is TGTGCCAGTAGGGACCCGATATCGACAGGAAACACTGAAGCTTTCTTT. The V and J genes are TRBV19 and TRBJ1-1; D might be TRBD1 (6 bases). The CDR3 spans 16 residues. V gave up 6 bases and J gave up 2 bases, with 19 bases separating them. The germline gives CDR1 LNHDA, CDR2 SQIVND (reference sequence).

In the case of this clone: This sample also contains other DNA sequences that code for the same CDR3. The CDR3 reads CASSPGQLYGYTF. CDR3 DNA: TGTGCCAGCAGCCCGGGACAGTTATATGGCTACACCTTC. The V and J genes are TRBV7-2 and TRBJ1-2; 7 bases map to TRBD1. Germline V gives CDR1 SGHTA, CDR2 FQGNSA. V was clipped by 5 bases and J by 5 bases; unmatched bases: 5. This CDR3 has 13 amino acids.

The chain is built from TRBV5-1 and TRBJ2-3; 8 bases align to TRBD1. CDR1 and CDR2 (germline): SGHRS, YFSETQ. Unmatched junction bases numbered 11, after V lost 2 bases and J lost 3 bases. This CDR3 has 17 residues. The CDR3 DNA sequence: TGCGCCAGCAGCTTAACCCCGACAGGGGACGGGACAGATACGCAGTATTTT. It codes for CASSLTPTGDGTDTQYF.

The CDR3 reads CASSWSRSAEAFF. The CDR3, as DNA: TGCGCCAGCAGCTGGTCGAGGAGCGCTGAAGCTTTCTTT. The chain employs TRBV5-1 and TRBJ1-1; no definite D call. Germline-derived CDR1 and CDR2 are SGHRS and YFSETQ. Trimming removed 3 bases from V and 6 bases from J, with 12 bases in between. The length of the CDR3 is 13 residues.

The V and J genes are TRBV5-4 and TRBJ1-5, with TRBD1 matching 7 bases. Germline V lookup: CDR1 SGHNT, CDR2 YYREEE (reference sequence). V lost 4 bases to trimming and J lost 2 bases; unmatched junction nucleotides: 3. This CDR3 is 14 amino acids long. CDR3: CASSSDRGNQPQHF. Written as DNA, the CDR3 is TGTGCCAGCAGCAGCGACAGGGGCAATCAGCCCCAGCATTTT.